This T cell receptor (beta chain) was obtained from a study of T cell repertoires in cytomegalovirus infection. At the level of the study: Through public TCR beta signatures, both CMV infection and matching HLA type were indicated. Findings and limits, study-wide: Ex vivo responses were dominated by HLA-C-restricted CMV-specific TCR beta clonotypes. Based on cumulative public TCR beta family frequency, carriers of CMV plus the relevant HLA were identified.

TCRdb re-derived calls from the reads in MiXCR, one entry per CDR3 protein. The data hold roughly 640,000 distinct CDR3 sequences, with 24% observed a single time. CDR1 and CDR2 from the germline V gene are LNHDA and SQIVND (reference sequence). This CDR3 comprises 16 residues. Losses at the gene ends were 3 bases for V and 1 base for J; bases not matched to a gene: 7. On this clonotype: The antigen is unknown.

The J gene is TRBJ1-1, the V gene TRBV19; 8 bases are shared with TRBD1. Sequences were obtained from CD8+ T cells from PBMCs. The sequence derives from a human donor in good health (CMV status not recorded). Some clones in this sample may be carry-over from other donors' samples. In nucleotides, the CDR3 is TGTGCCAGTAGTATTCTGATCAGGGGGCCGAACACTGAAGCTTTCTTT. This translates into CASSILIRGPNTEAFF.